This T cell receptor (beta chain) was profiled in a study of blood T cells in healthy people across ages. Findings and limits, study-wide: Donor CMV infection status was unknown, possibly confounding age-related changes in expanded clonotypes.

CDR1 and CDR2 (germline): SGHTA, FQGTGA. Between the trimmed V and J ends, which lost 1 base and 2 bases, there was a span of 12 bases. The CDR3 is made up of 16 amino acids. About this clonotype itself: The antigen remains unidentified.

A sample-barcoded 5' primer and a J-beta primer mix were used in a second PCR of roughly 6 to 11 cycles. TCRdb analysed the 5' RACE reads with MiXCR anew, one entry per CDR3 protein. The repertoire holds hundreds of thousands of distinct CDR3 sequences, with around 45% as singletons. J is TRBJ2-1 and V is TRBV7-3, with D possibly matching TRBD2 (6 bases). The TCR comes from a man older than 75 in good health. Sequencing used blood. CDR3 nucleotide sequence: TGTGCCAGCAGCTTAATTGGCGGGGCAACCTACAATGAGCAGTTCTTC. Translating it yields CASSLIGGATYNEQFF. The full variable domain, rest sourced from reference TRBV7-3 and TRBJ2-1, is GAGVSQTPSNKVTEKGKYVELRCDPISGHTALYWYRQSLGQGPEFLIYFQGTGAADDSGLPNDRFFAVRPEGSVSTLKIQRTERGDSAVYLCASSLIGGATYNEQFFGPGTRLTVL.